Shown below are 24 T cell receptor beta chains from a single sample sequenced in a study of T cells in Graves' hyperthyroidism and ophthalmopathy. TCR beta CDR3 regions were amplified from RNA. HTBI primers were used for first-round RT-PCR of the TCR CDR3. Each CDR3 protein is one row after TCRdb ran MiXCR on the multiplex PCR reads. This repertoire shows approximately 400,000 distinct CDR3 sequences, 15% found once; its top ten account for 32%. The sequencing input was blood. These receptors were collected from a woman between 25 and 40 years old with Graves' hyperthyroidism.

In this sample, this clonotype turned up a few times. Possible read error: a much larger clone is one base away. The rearrangement uses TRBV27 and TRBJ2-3; 9 bases are a match to TRBD2. V was pared by 8 bases and J by 6 bases, with 12 bases of the junction left unmatched. This CDR3 spans 15 amino acids. Germline CDR1 MNHEY, CDR2 SMNVEV (reference sequence). The CDR3 protein is CASGDGLAMSDTQYF. The CDR3 DNA follows: TGTGCCAGCGGAGATGGACTAGCGATGTCGGATACGCAGTATTTT.

This clonotype was recorded many times. The V gene is TRBV3-1, the J gene TRBJ1-5; D is unclear. Trimming stripped 1 base from V and 1 base from J, with 8 bases between. The CDR3 totals 15 residues. Germline V gene lookup returns CDR1 LGHDT and CDR2 YNNKEL (reference sequence). CDR3 protein: CASSQGKVSNQPQHF. CDR3 bases: TGTGCCAGCAGCCAAGGGAAGGTAAGCAATCAGCCCCAGCATTTT.

This clonotype was counted at least ten times. The V and J genes are TRBV11-3 and TRBJ2-1; TRBD1 is a possible D gene (5 bases). CDR3 size: 16 residues. Between the trimmed V and J ends, which lost 0 bases and 6 bases, there was a span of 15 bases. The V gene's germline CDR1 is SGHNT and CDR2 YENEEA. The CDR3 sequence is CASSLEIASGANEQFF. CDR3 nucleotide sequence: TGTGCCAGCAGCTTAGAGATCGCTAGTGGGGCCAATGAGCAGTTCTTC.

This clonotype appeared a few times. The chain employs TRBV6-5 and TRBJ1-5, with D unclear. The CDR3 length is 13 residues. Trimming pared 2 bases from V and 6 bases from J, leaving 8 bases between. Per germline, CDR1 MNHEY and CDR2 SVGAGI. CDR3 residues: CASSYSPAQPQHF. In DNA, the CDR3 is TGTGCCAGCAGTTACAGTCCGGCTCAGCCCCAGCATTTT.

This clonotype was seen more than once but under ten times. The J gene is TRBJ1-6, the V gene TRBV20-1, with 8 bases that match TRBD1. Germline assignment: CDR1 DFQATT and CDR2 SNEGSKA (reference sequence). V was clipped by 6 bases and J by 15 bases; unmatched bases: 16. This CDR3 comprises 14 residues. The chain's CDR3 is CSANTGTGPGRLHF. As DNA, the CDR3 is TGCAGTGCCAACACCGGGACAGGCCCAGGACGCCTCCACTTT.

This clonotype was observed many times. The genes are TRBV12-3 or TRBV12-4 and TRBJ2-7, with 12 positions matching TRBD2. There are 14 residues in the CDR3. The V segment lost 5 bases and the J segment 6 bases; nucleotides outside the gene matches: 5. The CDR3 region is CASSRGLAGSEQYF. Here the CDR3 DNA reads TGTGCCAGCAGTCGCGGACTAGCGGGAAGCGAGCAGTACTTC.

This clonotype showed up many times. CDR3 residues: CASSTSGRDSGEQYF. CDR3 in DNA: TGTGCCAGCTCAACTAGCGGGAGGGACTCGGGCGAGCAGTACTTC. The V gene is TRBV18, the J gene TRBJ2-7, with 13 bases identical to TRBD2. The J segment lost 6 bases and the V segment lost 5 bases, leaving 7 bases of the junction unmatched. The CDR3 runs to 15 residues. Germline V gene lookup returns CDR1 KGHSH and CDR2 LQKENI.

This clonotype has a count of ten or more. V gene TRBV12-3 or TRBV12-4 combines with J gene TRBJ1-5, with D possibly TRBD1 on 5 matching bases. This CDR3 spans 18 amino acids. Trimming took 5 bases from V and 0 from J, leaving 20 bases between them. The CDR3 region has the DNA TGTGCCAGCAGTCAATTCGGGGGGAGCCTAACTAGCAATCAGCCCCAGCATTTT. This sequence encodes CASSQFGGSLTSNQPQHF.

The CDR3 bases are TGCAGTGCTAGAGATCAGGGGGCGCGGAGGGCTGAAAAACTGTTTTTT. Translation gives CSARDQGARRAEKLFF. The chain combines TRBV20-1 with TRBJ1-4, with 8 bases lining up with TRBD1. The CDR3 is made up of 16 amino acids. CDR1 and CDR2 (germline): DFQATT, SNEGSKA (reference sequence). The trim removed 0 bases at V and 7 bases at J, leaving 10 bases unmatched.

As regards this clonotype: At one boundary the junction diverges from the germline segment, which might be a read error. This chain connects TRBV28 to TRBJ1-5; tentative D call: TRBD1 (5 bases). Germline CDR1 reads MDHEN; CDR2 reads SYDVKM. This CDR3 is 16 amino acids long. In DNA, the CDR3 is TGTGCCGGCAGTTCCCCCGGGGGTGGGAGCAATCAGCCCCAGCATTTT. Its translation is CAGSSPGGGSNQPQHF.

The chain employs TRBV9 and TRBJ1-1; D call uncertain. This CDR3 is 15 amino acids long. The germline V gene has CDR1 SGDLS and CDR2 YYNGEE. Trimming pared 3 bases from V and 1 base from J, leaving 13 bases between. The CDR3 DNA is TGTGCCAGCAGCGACGGACTGTTAAGGAACACTGAAGCTTTCTTT. It translates to CASSDGLLRNTEAFF.

J is TRBJ2-1 and V is TRBV6-1; D unresolved. Germline lookup yields CDR1 MNHNS and CDR2 SASEGT. The CDR3 consists of 12 residues. V was pared by 8 bases and J by 8 bases, with 13 bases between. CDR3 sequence (DNA): TGTGCCAGCCTTCCGATGGGCCATGAGCAGTTCTTC. It specifies CASLPMGHEQFF.

The chain has TRBV5-5 and TRBJ2-7, with D perhaps TRBD1 (6 bases). The DNA end is a closer match to TRBJ2-1, so the J assignment may be wrong. Germline V gene data show CDR1 as SGHKS and CDR2 as YYEKEE (reference sequence). This CDR3 has 13 amino acids. For the CDR3, the DNA is TGTGCCAGCAGCTTGGGACAGGCCTACGAGCAGTTCTTC. This gives the protein CASSLGQAYEQFF.

This clonotype has at least ten counts. V gene TRBV5-6 combines with J gene TRBJ1-2, with 7 bases matching TRBD1. V was pared by 4 bases and J by 2 bases, with 5 bases of the junction left unmatched. The germline CDR1 and CDR2 sequences are SGHDT and YYEEEE. This CDR3 spans 14 amino acids. CDR3 sequence reads: CASSPGQTNYGYTF. The CDR3 region has the DNA TGTGCCAGCAGCCCGGGACAGACAAACTATGGCTACACCTTC.

This clonotype was counted many times. The V gene is TRBV28, the J gene TRBJ1-4; no clear D. Between the trimmed V and J ends, which lost 5 bases and 4 bases, there was a span of 17 bases. Germline V lookup: CDR1 MDHEN, CDR2 SYDVKM. The CDR3 is 16 amino acids. In DNA form, the CDR3 reads TGTGCCAGCAGTGGGCTGGGTTCAACGGATAATGAAAAACTGTTTTTT. Protein product: CASSGLGSTDNEKLFF.

This clonotype was seen at least ten times. The rearrangement joins TRBV20-1 to TRBJ1-4; unclear D gene. The CDR3 is made up of 15 amino acids. Trimming took off 8 bases at V and 0 bases at J, with 16 bases between the two ends. Germline CDR1 is DFQATT and CDR2 is SNEGSKA (reference sequence). CDR3 residues: CSPHRVGPTNEKLFF. The CDR3 coding sequence is TGCAGTCCCCATAGGGTAGGGCCAACTAATGAAAAACTGTTTTTT.

This clonotype showed up many times. The chain combines TRBV5-1 with TRBJ2-3, with TRBD2 matching 10 bases. J lost 2 bases, V lost 3 bases, and 12 bases had no gene match. Germline V gives CDR1 SGHRS, CDR2 YFSETQ. The CDR3 has 18 amino acids. The CDR3 loop reads CASSSLPWLAGDTDTQYF. CDR3 sequence (DNA): TGCGCCAGCAGCTCTTTACCTTGGCTAGCGGGAGACACAGATACGCAGTATTTT.

At least ten counts were recorded for this clonotype. The genes are TRBV13 and TRBJ1-1; D may be TRBD1 (5 bases). V lost 7 bases to trimming and J lost 8 bases, with 17 bases between them. The CDR3 runs to 13 residues. Germline CDR1 is PRHDT and CDR2 is FYEKMQ (reference sequence). The CDR3 loop reads CASTPWGVPEAFF. The DNA for the CDR3 is TGTGCCAGCACTCCCTGGGGGGTACCCGAAGCTTTCTTT.

A few counts support this clonotype. The rearrangement uses TRBV3-1 and TRBJ2-2; D gene uncertain. Germline CDR1 reads LGHDT; CDR2 reads YNNKEL (reference sequence). V was shortened by 0 bases and J by 3 bases, with 11 bases between the two germline ends. The CDR3 spans 16 residues. The CDR3 nucleotides are TGTGCCAGCAGCCAAGATTGGACGACCTACACCGGGGAGCTGTTTTTT. Translation gives CASSQDWTTYTGELFF.

V gene TRBV20-1 combines with J gene TRBJ2-3; weak D call: TRBD2 (6 bases). The CDR3 has 14 residues. CDR1 is DFQATT and CDR2 is SNEGSKA in the germline V gene (reference sequence). Trimming shortened V by 3 bases and J by 2 bases, and 12 bases separated the two germline ends. Here the CDR3 reads CSASGLLYTDTQYF. The CDR3, as DNA: TGCAGTGCTAGTGGACTACTCTACACAGATACGCAGTATTTT.

As concerns this clonotype: A much larger clone differs by one base, so this may be a read error. V gene TRBV20-1 combines with J gene TRBJ1-2; D ambiguous. The CDR3 length is 11 residues. Trimming cost V 6 bases and J 7 bases, with 12 bases left between them. Looked up from germline, CDR1 is DFQATT and CDR2 is SNEGSKA (reference sequence). The CDR3 nucleotides read TGCAGTGCGACCATATCCTGTGGCTACACCTTC. Encoded protein: CSATISCGYTF.

CDR3 in amino acids: CASSPRTNGWQYF. CDR3 in DNA: TGTGCCAGCAGCCCGAGGACTAATGGGTGGCAGTACTTC. The chain carries TRBV28 and TRBJ2-7; D is possibly TRBD2 (6 bases). The V gene's germline CDR1 is MDHEN and CDR2 SYDVKM. The CDR3 is 13 amino acids. Trimming cost V 6 bases and J 9 bases, with 18 bases left between them.

Ten or more counts support this clonotype. The rearrangement uses TRBV2 and TRBJ2-4, with TRBD1 identical over 8 bases. The CDR3 extends over 12 amino acids. Losses at the gene ends were 10 bases for V and 14 bases for J; bases not matched to a gene: 13. CDR1 is SNHLY and CDR2 is FYNNEI in the germline V gene. CDR3 loop: CATRTGFDQEYF. Written as DNA, the CDR3 is TGTGCCACCAGGACAGGGTTCGACCAGGAGTACTTC.

This clonotype was observed many times. The V call is TRBV18, the J call TRBJ2-2, with TRBD1 matching over 8 bases. Trimming removed 2 bases from V and 0 bases from J; junction bases left unmatched: 2. CDR3 length: 16 residues. Germline CDR1 and CDR2: KGHSH and LQKENI. The CDR3 sequence: CASSPKQGANTGELFF. The CDR3 nucleotides are TGTGCCAGCTCACCAAAACAGGGGGCGAACACCGGGGAGCTGTTTTTT. The entire variable domain, with the rest obtained from reference TRBV18 and TRBJ2-2, is as follows: NAGVMQNPRHLVRRRGQEARLRCSPMKGHSHVYWYRQLPEEGLKFMVYLQKENIIDESGMPKERFSAEFPKEGPSILRIQQVVRGDSAAYFCASSPKQGANTGELFFGEGSRLTVL.